The rows below give T cell receptor beta chains drawn from one sample of a study of blood T cell repertoires in COVID-19. Clones were sequenced by immunoSEQ multiplex PCR, and TCRdb holds only the in-frame ones, with some missing. The sample lists a few hundred thousand clones, roughly 85% occurring once. What was sequenced was peripheral blood. These receptors originate from a woman between 18 and 30 years old with acute or convalescent COVID-19. Both conserved end residues are part of each CDR3. Each record gives: D gene, J gene, clone size, V gene, CDR3 DNA, CDR3 protein. The D gene is left open where the match is weak. Clone size is stated in some rows and not others, as once, few, many or a class when expanded.

>-|TRBJ2-3|-|TRBV7-9
TGTGCCAGCAGTACACATCTGATAGCGGTGGGGGCAGATACGCAGTATTTT
CASSTHLIAVGADTQYF
>TRBD1|TRBJ1-2|-|TRBV16
TGTGCCAGCAGCGGGACAGGGGGCCGTGGCTACACCTTC
CASSGTGGRGYTF
>-|TRBJ2-7|-|TRBV28
TGTGCCAGCAGTTTCATCAACTCCTACGAGCAGTACTTC
CASSFINSYEQYF
>-|TRBJ1-1|-|TRBV2
TGTGCCAGCAGTTTTTCAGGAACGGACACTGAAGCTTTCTTT
CASSFSGTDTEAFF
>-|TRBJ1-4|-|TRBV3-1/TRBV3-2
TGTGCCAGCAGCCAACCGGACACAGCCTTGGGGGGACTGTTTTTT
CASSQPDTALGGLFF
>TRBD1|TRBJ2-5|-|TRBV7-2
TGTGCCAGCAGCACAGTGACAGGGAGTGAGACCCAGTACTTC
CASSTVTGSETQYF
>-|TRBJ2-3|once|TRBV7-3
TGTGCCAGCAGCTTAGGCCCCAACACAGATACGCAGTATTTT
CASSLGPNTDTQYF
>-|TRBJ2-6|few|TRBV29-1
TGCAGCGTTGGTTGGGAGGCAGGAACTGGGGCCAACGTCCTGACTTTC
CSVGWEAGTGANVLTF
>-|TRBJ1-3|-|TRBV4-3
TGCGCCAGCAGCCAAGTAGGGGAAAGCTCTGGAAACACCATATATTTT
CASSQVGESSGNTIYF
>TRBD1|TRBJ1-4|-|TRBV6-6
TGTGCCAGCAACCAACAGGGGAACGATGAAAAACTGTTTTTT
CASNQQGNDEKLFF
>-|TRBJ1-2|-|TRBV3-1/TRBV3-2
TGTGCCAGCAGCCAAAGGAGGCAGGACGATAACTATGGCTACACCTTC
CASSQRRQDDNYGYTF
>TRBD2|TRBJ2-2|-|TRBV19
TGTGCCAGTAGTATCGCTAAGCGGGGGAACACCGGGGAGCTGTTTTTT
CASSIAKRGNTGELFF
>-|TRBJ1-1|-|TRBV12-3/TRBV12-4
TGTGCCAGCAGTCCTTGGAACACTGAAGCTTTCTTT
CASSPWNTEAFF
>-|TRBJ1-1|-|TRBV18
TGTGCCAGCTCACCACCGGCCACCCCATTGAACACTGAAGCTTTCTTT
CASSPPATPLNTEAFF
>-|TRBJ1-6|-|TRBV18
TGTGCCAGCTCACCGCTCGGGGATTCACCCCTCCACTTT
CASSPLGDSPLHF
>-|TRBJ1-5|once|TRBV19
TGTGCCAGTAGTATAGTAAAGCAGGGTGGTCAGCCCCAGCATTTT
CASSIVKQGGQPQHF
>TRBD2|TRBJ2-3|-|TRBV7-3
TGTGCCAGCAGCGCACAAGCAGCGGGAGCCGCAGATACGCAGTATTTT
CASSAQAAGAADTQYF
>-|TRBJ2-6|-|TRBV19
TGTGCCAGTAGTTCCCAGGTCTCTGGGGCCAACGTCCTGACTTTC
CASSSQVSGANVLTF
>TRBD2|TRBJ2-7|-|TRBV5-1
TGCGCCAGCAGCTTGTCATCCCTAGCGGGATACGAGCAGTACTTC
CASSLSSLAGYEQYF
>TRBD1|TRBJ1-1|once|TRBV19
TGTGCCAGTAGTTGGGATCCAGGGGGCAGGTCTGAAGCTTTCTTT
CASSWDPGGRSEAFF
>TRBD1|TRBJ1-2|-|TRBV6-1
TGTGCCAGCAGTGTCCGACAGGGTGAGCTACACTATGGCTACACCTTC
CASSVRQGELHYGYTF
>-|TRBJ1-3|-|TRBV18
TGTGCCAGCTCACCGGCAACAGCCTCTGGAAACACCATATATTTT
CASSPATASGNTIYF
>-|TRBJ1-2|-|TRBV5-6
TGTGCCAGCAGCTTGGTATCCGCAGGGGTTTGGTATGGCTACACCTTC
CASSLVSAGVWYGYTF
>-|TRBJ2-7|-|TRBV12-3/TRBV12-4
TGTGCCAGCAGCTCCGGGACATCGTACGAGCAGTACTTC
CASSSGTSYEQYF
>TRBD1|TRBJ1-6|few|TRBV6-4
TGTGCCAGCAGTGACAAGGGGGCAGGGAATTCACCCCTCCACTTT
CASSDKGAGNSPLHF
>-|TRBJ1-2|-|TRBV29-1
TGCAGCGCAACAAATAACTATGGCTACACCTTC
CSATNNYGYTF
>-|TRBJ2-1|-|TRBV9
TGTGCCAGCAGCCTCGAGGGGGATTGGGATGAGCAGTTCTTC
CASSLEGDWDEQFF
>TRBD1|TRBJ1-4|-|TRBV28
TGTGCCAGCAGTTTGTCCGGGACAGCCTCTAATGAAAAACTGTTTTTT
CASSLSGTASNEKLFF
>-|TRBJ1-1|-|TRBV18
TGTGCCAGCTCACCACGGGTAGGGGGAGACACTGAAGCTTTCTTT
CASSPRVGGDTEAFF